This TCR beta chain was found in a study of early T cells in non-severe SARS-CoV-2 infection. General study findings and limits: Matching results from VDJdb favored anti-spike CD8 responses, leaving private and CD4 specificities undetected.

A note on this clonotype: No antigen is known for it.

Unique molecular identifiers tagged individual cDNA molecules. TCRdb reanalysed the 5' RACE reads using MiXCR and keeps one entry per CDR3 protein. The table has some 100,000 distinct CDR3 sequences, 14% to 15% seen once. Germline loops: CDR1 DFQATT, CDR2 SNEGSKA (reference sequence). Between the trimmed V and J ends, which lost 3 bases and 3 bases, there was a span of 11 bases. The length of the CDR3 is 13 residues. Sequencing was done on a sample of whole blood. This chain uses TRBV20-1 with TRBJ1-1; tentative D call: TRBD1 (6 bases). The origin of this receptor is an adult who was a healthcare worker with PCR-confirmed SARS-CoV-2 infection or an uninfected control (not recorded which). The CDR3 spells CSASGGLYTEAFF. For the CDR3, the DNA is TGCAGTGCTAGCGGGGGGCTTTACACTGAAGCTTTCTTT.